These T cell receptor beta chains were read from a single sample in a study of blood T cell repertoires in COVID-19. The method was immunoSEQ multiplex PCR; TCRdb's version includes in-frame clones alone and lacks a portion of them. The data contain some 200,000 clones, 86% of them singletons. Sequences were obtained from PBMCs or T cells enriched from blood (not recorded which). These receptors were obtained from a woman between 40 and 50 years old with acute COVID-19. Each CDR3 is given with its conserved first and last residue. The D gene is left open where the match is weak. Not all rows give a size; the values are once, few, many and, for expanded clones, a class.

-,TRBJ1-1,TRBD1,TRBV27,16,TGTGCCAGCAGTAACAGGGGCGCGCAATGGAACACTGAAGCTTTCTTT,CASSNRGAQWNTEAFF
-,TRBJ1-2,TRBD1,TRBV29-1,14,TGCAGCGATCTACAGGGGTTCGCCAGGGACGGCTACACCTTC,CSDLQGFARDGYTF
-,TRBJ1-2,TRBD1,TRBV5-1,14,TGCGCCAGCAGCCGCGGAGGGGGCGAGGATGGCTACACCTTC,CASSRGGGEDGYTF
-,TRBJ2-1,-,TRBV7-2,14,TGTGCCAGCAGCTTAGTGTCAGGGGACAATGAGCAGTTCTTC,CASSLVSGDNEQFF
-,TRBJ2-2,TRBD1,TRBV5-1,15,TGCGCCAGCACCGCTACGACAGGGGGCCGTGAGGAGCTGTTTTTT,CASTATTGGREELFF
once,TRBJ1-3,-,TRBV5-4,16,TGTGCCAGCAGCCTGGGGCAGGGGAACTCTGGAAACACCATATATTTT,CASSLGQGNSGNTIYF
-,TRBJ1-2,-,TRBV7-8,14,TGTGCCAGCAGCTTCGACCGATGGGGAGATGGCTACACCTTC,CASSFDRWGDGYTF
-,TRBJ2-5,TRBD1,TRBV5-1,15,TGCGCCAGCAGCTCCAATCCAGGGGGACAAGAGACCCAGTACTTC,CASSSNPGGQETQYF
-,TRBJ1-1,-,TRBV7-9,15,TGTGCCAGCAGCTTAGCTGGGGGCCCGACCACTGAAGCTTTCTTT,CASSLAGGPTTEAFF
-,TRBJ1-1,-,TRBV14,15,TGTGCCAGCAGCCTCGGGACTGGGATGAACACTGAAGCTTTCTTT,CASSLGTGMNTEAFF
-,TRBJ2-1,-,TRBV15,13,TGTGCCACCAGCCCCCAGTCCCTCAATGAGCAGTTCTTC,CATSPQSLNEQFF
-,TRBJ1-3,-,TRBV19,15,TGTGCCAGCTCCGGGACACTGAGCTCTGGAAACACCATATATTTT,CASSGTLSSGNTIYF
-,TRBJ1-3,-,TRBV3-1/TRBV3-2,12,TGTGCCAGCAGCCCCCTCGGGAACACCATATATTTT,CASSPLGNTIYF
once,TRBJ2-5,-,TRBV6-6,15,TGTGCCAGCAGTTACCAAGGCGGGGACCAAGAGACCCAGTACTTC,CASSYQGGDQETQYF
-,TRBJ2-2,TRBD2,TRBV27,15,TGTGCCAGCAGCTGGACTAGCTTGGACACCGGGGAGCTGTTTTTT,CASSWTSLDTGELFF
-,TRBJ1-1,-,TRBV7-9,15,TGTGCCAGCAGCCTGAGGACAGCCGTGAACACTGAAGCTTTCTTT,CASSLRTAVNTEAFF
-,TRBJ1-4,TRBD1,TRBV5-8,15,TGTGCCAGCAGCGCAGGGGGCAAGGCTAATGAAAAACTGTTTTTT,CASSAGGKANEKLFF
-,TRBJ2-2,TRBD1,TRBV2,15,TGTGCCAGCAGGATGACAGGGGGCGAGGCCGGGGAGCTGTTTTTT,CASRMTGGEAGELFF
-,TRBJ1-2,-,TRBV7-2,13,TGTGCCAGCAGCCTCAGCGTTAACTATGGCTACACCTTC,CASSLSVNYGYTF
once,TRBJ1-1,-,TRBV7-8,13,TGTGCCAGCAGCTTAGAGGGGATGACTGAAGCTTTCTTT,CASSLEGMTEAFF
-,TRBJ1-1,TRBD1,TRBV29-1,18,TGCAGCGTCCCGGCACAGATGACAGGGAATTCCATGAACACTGAAGCTTTCTTT,CSVPAQMTGNSMNTEAFF
-,TRBJ1-1,-,TRBV29-1,13,TGCAGCGTTTTGGGGACTGGGAACACTGAAGCTTTCTTT,CSVLGTGNTEAFF
-,TRBJ1-5,-,TRBV5-8,15,TGTGCCAGCAGCTTGGTCGGGGGGAGCAATCAGCCCCAGCATTTT,CASSLVGGSNQPQHF
-,TRBJ2-1,TRBD2,TRBV19,17,TGTGCCAGTAGTGAACTAGCGGGGGGCCCCCCCTACAATGAGCAGTTCTTC,CASSELAGGPPYNEQFF
-,TRBJ2-6,-,TRBV5-1,16,TGCGCCAGCAGACAGGGCTTACCCTCTGGGGCCAACGTCCTGACTTTC,CASRQGLPSGANVLTF
-,TRBJ2-1,TRBD1,TRBV7-9,16,TGTGCCAGCAGCTTAGTAACAGGGGATAGGTACAATGAGCAGTTCTTC,CASSLVTGDRYNEQFF
-,TRBJ1-3,-,TRBV7-8,20,TGTGCCAGCAGCTTAGTAGGGCAGGGTTTTTTAGACGACTCTGGAAACACCATATATTTT,CASSLVGQGFLDDSGNTIYF
-,TRBJ1-1,-,TRBV9,15,TGTGCCAGCAGCGTAGTCGACAGCTTGAACACTGAAGCTTTCTTT,CASSVVDSLNTEAFF
-,TRBJ1-3,-,TRBV18,14,TGTGCCAGCTCACCACTCGAACGGGGAAACACCATATATTTT,CASSPLERGNTIYF
few,TRBJ2-5,TRBD2,TRBV5-1,15,TGCGCCAGCAGCTTAGGGCGGGGGGTCCAAGAGACCCAGTACTTC,CASSLGRGVQETQYF
-,TRBJ2-3,TRBD1,TRBV19,15,TGTGCCAGTAGCAACTCAGGGGGCCGCACAGATACGCAGTATTTT,CASSNSGGRTDTQYF
-,TRBJ2-3,TRBD2,TRBV7-2,17,TGTGCCAGCAGCTCCCAGACTAGCGGGGTGAGCACAGATACGCAGTATTTT,CASSSQTSGVSTDTQYF
-,TRBJ1-5,TRBD1,TRBV7-9,17,TGTGCCAGCAGCTTAGAGACAGGGCTTTATAGCAATCAGCCCCAGCATTTT,CASSLETGLYSNQPQHF
-,TRBJ1-6,TRBD1,TRBV9,15,TGTGCCACGAGAGGACAGGGAAAAACAAATTCACCCCTCCACTTT,CATRGQGKTNSPLHF
-,TRBJ1-5,TRBD1,TRBV6-1,16,TGTGCCAGCAGTGCCTCCGGGACAGGGTATGGTCAGCCCCAGCATTTT,CASSASGTGYGQPQHF
-,TRBJ2-3,TRBD2,TRBV7-2,18,TGTGCCAGCAGCTTAAGTGCTAGCGGGGGGGGCCGGGCAGATACGCAGTATTTT,CASSLSASGGGRADTQYF
-,TRBJ1-5,-,TRBV6-5,14,TGTGCCAGCAGTACCAGCGGCGGAAATCAGCCCCAGCATTTT,CASSTSGGNQPQHF
once,TRBJ1-1,-,TRBV10-2,15,TGCGCCAGCAGTGTGACAGCTTCCATGAACACTGAAGCTTTCTTT,CASSVTASMNTEAFF
-,TRBJ1-1,-,TRBV7-2,14,TGTGCCAGCAGAATCAGATTTATGAACACTGAAGCTTTCTTT,CASRIRFMNTEAFF
-,TRBJ1-4,TRBD1,TRBV5-4,16,TGTGCCAGCAGCTTGGGAACAGGGGTGGCTAATGAAAAACTGTTTTTT,CASSLGTGVANEKLFF